This TCR beta chain was captured in a study of regulatory T cells in long-lasting Graves disease. Study-level points and caveats: Favored gene segments in persistent disease were TRBV28, TRBJ1-2 and TRBJ2-5.

Germline-derived CDR1 and CDR2 are SGHAT and FQNNGV. The V and J ends lost 6 bases and 3 bases respectively, with 11 bases between them. The CDR3 covers 13 residues. The time point here: newly diagnosed GD, antithyroid drugs for less than 3 months. Construction of the TCR library relied on RNA isolated from PBMCs. Staff took about 9.8 milliliters of peripheral blood and put it into EDTA tubes. HTBI primers from iRepertoire and Arm-PCR of CDR3 regions yielded the TCR beta libraries. TCRdb reanalysed the multiplex PCR reads using MiXCR and keeps one entry per CDR3 protein. Found here are fewer than 350,000 distinct CDR3 sequences, 15% to 20% of them singletons; the top ten hold more than 35%. This clonotype came up many times. Its specificity is unknown.

The rearrangement joins TRBV11-2 to TRBJ1-1; D perhaps matches TRBD1 (6 bases). The starting material was peripheral blood mononuclear cells (PBMCs), obtained at new diagnosis, from a patient treated with antithyroid drugs. The receptor was derived from a female donor with Graves disease. CDR3 sequence reads: CASSPRGYTEAFF. The CDR3 nucleotides read TGTGCCAGCAGTCCCAGGGGTTACACTGAAGCTTTCTTT.